This T cell receptor (beta chain) was found in a study of neurological immune-mediated disorders. The CDR3 length is 12 residues. Germline values: CDR1 DFQATT, CDR2 SNEGSKA (reference sequence). V lost 8 bases and J lost 6, with 15 bases in between. Study findings and constraints: It was HTLV-1-associated myelopathy that showed the most TCR clonal expansion, while multiple sclerosis showed the least, falling below healthy controls. Grouping of repertoires by phylogeny put those of 18 of 34 multiple sclerosis patients into a single related-CDR3 cluster, a possible signature.

The output of every sequencing run, over 160 million TCR-beta sequences, came from 15-18 subjects. TCRdb re-derived calls from the 5' RACE reads in MiXCR, one entry per CDR3 protein. The sample includes 55,000 to 85,000 distinct CDR3 sequences, 3% to 4% of them seen just once. This clonotype has ten or more counts. What it binds is unknown. The V gene is TRBV20-1, the J gene TRBJ2-3; D is perhaps TRBD1 (6 bases). Input material: PBMCs. This receptor was identified in a woman aged 45-65 years with multiple sclerosis. DNA for the CDR3: TGCAGTCCCGACGGGCAGGGGGATACGCAGTATTTT. It yields the protein CSPDGQGDTQYF.